A single sample is the source of the 6 T cell receptor beta chains below, sequenced in a study of blood T cell repertoires in COVID-19. Sequencing was performed with immunoSEQ multiplex PCR; in TCRdb, only in-frame clones are kept and a portion is missing. The sample records about 250,000 clones, approximately 88% being singletons. Sequenced input: peripheral blood. Source of these receptors: a woman under 40 with COVID-19, enrolled during active disease.

This chain joins TRBV29-1 and TRBJ1-2; TRBD1 matches at 8 bases. Germline-derived CDR1 and CDR2 are SQVTM and ANQGSEA. V was pared by 4 bases and J by 5 bases, with 12 bases of the junction left unmatched. The CDR3 extends over 15 amino acids. The CDR3 here is CSVGTDRAHLYGYTF. CDR3 DNA sequence: TGCAGCGTTGGGACGGACAGGGCCCATTTGTATGGCTACACCTTC.

This clone was seen a few times. This chain connects TRBV2 to TRBJ2-3, with 7 nucleotides matching TRBD1. CDR3 length equals 18 residues. The germline V gene has CDR1 SNHLY and CDR2 FYNNEI. V lost 10 bases to trimming and J lost 3 bases; unmatched junction nucleotides: 22. CDR3 bases: TGTGCCACCATCCCAAGGGGTTCGGCAGGGGGAAGAACAGATACGCAGTATTTT. It translates to CATIPRGSAGGRTDTQYF.

V usage is TRBV6-6 and J usage is TRBJ1-3; D remains unclear. Trimming stripped 0 bases from V and 1 base from J, with 7 bases between. The CDR3 sequence is 15 residues long. CDR1 MNHNY and CDR2 SVGAGI come from the germline V gene (reference sequence). CDR3 sequence (DNA): TGTGCCAGCAGTTACTCCGGGAGTTCTGGAAACACCATATATTTT. This codes for CASSYSGSSGNTIYF.

The J gene is TRBJ2-7, the V gene TRBV28; a possible D gene is TRBD1 (5 bases). V was clipped by 6 bases and J by 5 bases, with 20 bases between them. The germline CDR1 and CDR2 sequences are MDHEN and SYDVKM. CDR3 size: 15 residues. The CDR3 DNA reads TGTGCCAGCAGCCTGGTCCCTCAGGGCTACAACGAGCAGTACTTC. Translated, it gives CASSLVPQGYNEQYF.

The chain employs TRBV9 and TRBJ2-7; 8 nucleotides line up with TRBD2. Germline loops: CDR1 SGDLS, CDR2 YYNGEE. The J segment lost 5 bases and the V segment lost 0 bases, leaving 7 bases of the junction unmatched. The CDR3 is 15 amino acids. Here the CDR3 reads CASSVDPGGLNEQYF. The CDR3, as DNA: TGTGCCAGCAGCGTAGATCCGGGGGGGCTCAACGAGCAGTACTTC.

The chain links TRBV5-6 to TRBJ1-6; the D gene is possibly TRBD1 (5 bases). V was shortened by 3 bases and J by 5 bases, with 12 bases between the two germline ends. The CDR3 runs 15 residues. Germline V gives CDR1 SGHDT, CDR2 YYEEEE. In DNA form, the CDR3 reads TGTGCCAGCAGCTCGACAGTTTCGAATAATTCACCCCTCCACTTT. As protein: CASSSTVSNNSPLHF. Full variable domain (rest looked up from reference TRBV5-6 and TRBJ1-6): DAGVTQSPTHLIKTRGQQVTLRCSPKSGHDTVSWYQQALGQGPQFIFQYYEEEERQRGNFPDRFSGHQFPNYSSELNVNALLLGDSALYLCASSSTVSNNSPLHFGNGTRLTVT.